The sequence of this TCR beta chain was determined in a study of T cells in Graves' hyperthyroidism and ophthalmopathy. Study-wide points: The model made its ophthalmopathy prediction, and onset followed a median about 6 months later. Most clonotypes expanded in thyroid above 0.001 were likewise present in blood.

With 8 bases clipped from V and 2 bases from J, the junction kept 10 bases outside the gene matches. The CDR3 sequence is 15 residues long. This clonotype was recorded at least ten times. Its antigen is still unknown. RNA transcripts provided the source from which TCR beta CDR3 regions were amplified. HTBI primers were employed in a first-round RT-PCR of the TCR CDR3. TCRdb itself ran the multiplex PCR reads through MiXCR, one entry per CDR3 protein. Of hundreds of thousands of distinct CDR3 sequences listed, approximately 15% are singletons. Material for sequencing was blood. This sequence joins TRBV12-3 or TRBV12-4 and TRBJ2-7; 9 bases match TRBD2. The clonotype was recovered from a woman in her late teens or twenties with Graves' hyperthyroidism. Written as DNA, the CDR3 is TGTGCCAGCGGGGGGGGGCTAGCGGGGACCTACGAGCAGTACTTC. Translating gives CASGGGLAGTYEQYF.